This T cell receptor (beta chain) was identified during a study of blood T cell repertoires in COVID-19. Study-level information: The United States, Italy and Spain provided the acute and convalescent COVID-19 samples. PBMCs, B-cell-depleted T cells, or T cells were the source of the cDNA or gDNA that made up the material.

The trim removed 3 bases at V and 9 bases at J, leaving 8 bases unmatched. This CDR3 is 14 amino acids long. Germline assignment: CDR1 LNHDA and CDR2 SQIVND (reference sequence). Here immunoSEQ multiplex PCR was the method, and the copy in TCRdb shows in-frame clones only, minus some. The sample yields roughly 140,000 clones, around 80% seen once. Sequenced input: peripheral blood. This TCR derives from a human donor in a cohort sampled during active COVID-19. This chain joins TRBV19 and TRBJ1-5; 7 bases align to TRBD1. CDR3 DNA sequence: TGTGCCAGTAGTATGTTGTCGCAGGGGGGGCCCCAGCATTTT. Protein product: CASSMLSQGGPQHF.